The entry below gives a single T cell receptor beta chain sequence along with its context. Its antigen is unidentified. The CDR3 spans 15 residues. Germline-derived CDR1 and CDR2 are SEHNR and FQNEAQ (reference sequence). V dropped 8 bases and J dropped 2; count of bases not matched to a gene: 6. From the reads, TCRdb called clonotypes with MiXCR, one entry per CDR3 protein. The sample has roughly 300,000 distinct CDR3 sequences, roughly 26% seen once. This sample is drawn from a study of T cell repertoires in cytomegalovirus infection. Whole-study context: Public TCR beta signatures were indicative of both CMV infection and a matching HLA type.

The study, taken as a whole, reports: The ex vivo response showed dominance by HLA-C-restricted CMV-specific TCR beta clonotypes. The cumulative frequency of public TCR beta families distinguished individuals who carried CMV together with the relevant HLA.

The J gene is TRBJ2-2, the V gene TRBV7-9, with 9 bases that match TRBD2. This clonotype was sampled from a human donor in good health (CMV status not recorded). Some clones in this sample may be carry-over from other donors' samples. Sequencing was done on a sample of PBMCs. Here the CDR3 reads CASSRAGGNTGELFF. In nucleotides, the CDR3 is TGTGCCAGCTCAAGAGCGGGAGGCAACACCGGGGAGCTGTTTTTT.